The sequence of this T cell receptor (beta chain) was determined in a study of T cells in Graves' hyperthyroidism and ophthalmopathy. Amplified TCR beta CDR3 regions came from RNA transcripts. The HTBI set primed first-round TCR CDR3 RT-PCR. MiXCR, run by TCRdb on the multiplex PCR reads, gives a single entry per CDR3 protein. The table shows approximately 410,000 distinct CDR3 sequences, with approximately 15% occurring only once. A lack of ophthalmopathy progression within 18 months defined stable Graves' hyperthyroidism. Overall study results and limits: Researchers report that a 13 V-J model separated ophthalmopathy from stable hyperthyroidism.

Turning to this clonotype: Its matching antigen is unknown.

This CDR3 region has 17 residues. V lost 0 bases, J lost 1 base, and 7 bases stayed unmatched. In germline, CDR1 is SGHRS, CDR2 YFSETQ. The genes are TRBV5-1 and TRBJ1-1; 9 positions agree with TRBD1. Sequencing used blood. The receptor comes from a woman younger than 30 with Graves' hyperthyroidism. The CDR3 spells CASSLGTGVATNTEAFF. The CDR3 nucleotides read TGCGCCAGCAGCTTGGGGACAGGGGTCGCGACGAACACTGAAGCTTTCTTT.